This record concerns one T cell receptor (beta chain) sequence. What this receptor recognizes is not known. Base quality data are lacking; no much larger clone is found one base away. This sample was included in a study of siplizumab effects on memory and regulatory T cells (dated by TCRdb to between 2018 and 2020). Concerning the study at large: The effect of the anti-CD2 antibody siplizumab on alloreactive T-cell subsets was examined in allogeneic mixed lymphocyte reactions constructed from human PBMCs.

The library was produced with the immunoSEQ multiplex PCR assay. The deep sequencing platform assayed around 94,000 TCR templates per sample. Genomic DNA extracted from sorted T cells was used for TCRbeta CDR3 sequencing. For the original study's pipeline: The R programming language was used for the clonal analysis of the TCRbeta CDR3 data. Alloreactive CD4+ and CD8+ clones were defined by comparing unstimulated samples with post-reaction CFSE-low samples. Regulatory or non-regulatory origin was assigned to alloreactive CD4+ clones by matching of sequences to sorted unstimulated Treg and non-Treg repertoires. TCRdb stores this immuneACCESS table with in-frame sequences only. Part of the clones is absent; in the studies checked, under half of the shortfall reflects unresolved V genes, and no reason is known for the rest. That table gives V, J and clone size, and the DNA gave D and trimming. The sample data list about 69,000 clones, and over 75% of these were observed just once. The ten largest clonotypes hold 1.7% of the sample.

Sorted unstimulated T cells, along with proliferating T cells recovered from mixed lymphocyte reactions, underwent TCRbeta CDR3 sequencing. Fresh whole blood from more than 9 HLA-typed healthy donors served as the source for isolating PBMCs. To map where alloreactive clones came from, CD4+ regulatory T cells in the unstimulated state were FACS-sorted. Overall study results and their limits: A naive or memory phenotype could not be assigned to roughly 75-95% of proliferating CD4+ or CD8+ clones. Unstimulated naive T cells appeared to be more diverse than memory T cells, and naive cells seemed to make a substantial contribution to the alloresponse. Among mappable alloreactive CD4+ clones, the Treg-derived fraction averaged approximately 69% with siplizumab versus roughly 30% in control reactions. The suppressive function of proliferating Tregs from siplizumab cultures was not functionally confirmed. The cumulative frequency of alloreactive sequences traceable to unstimulated CD4+ memory T cells was significantly reduced by siplizumab. Because sequences below about 10^-5 frequency were poorly captured, only a minor fraction of alloreactive clones could be mapped to unstimulated subsets.

The sequenced sample was Tregs sorted from blood. This sequence originates from a human donor in good health.

In nucleotide form, the sequence is TGTGCCAGCAGTGAAGCTAGCGGGAGCCAAGAGACCCAGTACTTC. Its protein product is CASSEASGSQETQYF. The V and J segments used are TRBV6-1 and TRBJ2-5; 9 central nucleotides agree with TRBD2. For this chain, trimming is 0 bases at the V end and 1 base at the J end, and the number of junction bases without a gene match is 0. CDR1 MNHNS and CDR2 SASEGT were looked up in the germline V gene. The CDR3 starts with the cysteine, ends with the phenylalanine, and has 15 residues. Of the read, only the CDR3 DNA is kept; its 45 bases are in frame from base 1.